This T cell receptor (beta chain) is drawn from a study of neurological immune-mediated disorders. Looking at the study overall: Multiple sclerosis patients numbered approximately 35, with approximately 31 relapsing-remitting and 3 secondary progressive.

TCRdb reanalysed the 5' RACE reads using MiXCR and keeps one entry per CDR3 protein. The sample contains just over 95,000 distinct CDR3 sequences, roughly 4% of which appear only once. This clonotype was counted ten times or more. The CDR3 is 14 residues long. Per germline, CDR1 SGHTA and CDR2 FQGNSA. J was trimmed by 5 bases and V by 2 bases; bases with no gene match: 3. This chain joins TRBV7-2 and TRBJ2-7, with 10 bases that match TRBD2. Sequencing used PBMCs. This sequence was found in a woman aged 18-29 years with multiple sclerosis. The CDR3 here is CASSLRLAGDEQYF. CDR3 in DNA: TGTGCCAGCAGCTTACGGCTAGCGGGAGACGAGCAGTACTTC.